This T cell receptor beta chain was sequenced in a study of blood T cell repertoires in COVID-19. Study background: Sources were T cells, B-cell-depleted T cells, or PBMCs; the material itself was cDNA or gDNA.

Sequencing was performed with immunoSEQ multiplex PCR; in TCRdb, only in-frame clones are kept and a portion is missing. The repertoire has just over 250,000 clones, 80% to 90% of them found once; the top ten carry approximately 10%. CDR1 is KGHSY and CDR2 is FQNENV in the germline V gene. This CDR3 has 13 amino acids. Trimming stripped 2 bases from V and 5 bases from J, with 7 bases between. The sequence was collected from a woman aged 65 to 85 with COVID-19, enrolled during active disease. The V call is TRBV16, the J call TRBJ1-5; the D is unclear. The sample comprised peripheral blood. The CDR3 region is CASSQLVDQPQHF. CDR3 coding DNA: TGTGCCAGCAGCCAACTAGTTGATCAGCCCCAGCATTTT.